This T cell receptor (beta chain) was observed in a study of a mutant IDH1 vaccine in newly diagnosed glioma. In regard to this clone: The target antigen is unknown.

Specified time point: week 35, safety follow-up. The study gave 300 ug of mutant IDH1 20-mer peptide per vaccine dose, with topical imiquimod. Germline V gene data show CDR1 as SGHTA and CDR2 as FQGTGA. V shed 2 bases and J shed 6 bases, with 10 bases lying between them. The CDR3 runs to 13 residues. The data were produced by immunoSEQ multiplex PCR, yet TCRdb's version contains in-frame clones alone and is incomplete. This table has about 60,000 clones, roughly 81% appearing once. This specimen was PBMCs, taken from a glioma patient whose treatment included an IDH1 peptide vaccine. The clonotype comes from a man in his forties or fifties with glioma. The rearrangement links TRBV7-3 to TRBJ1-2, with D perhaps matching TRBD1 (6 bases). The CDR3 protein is CASSLLPGDGYTF. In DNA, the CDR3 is TGTGCCAGCAGCTTATTGCCAGGGGATGGCTACACCTTC.